The 8 T cell receptor beta chains below were found in one sample sequenced in a study of cytotoxic CD8 clonotypes in ibrutinib-treated CLL. TCRdb's table, derived via immunoSEQ multiplex PCR, lists solely in-frame clones and lacks some. The table includes some 150,000 clones, 70% to 80% detected once. This specimen consisted of PBMCs, obtained after 12 months of ibrutinib treatment. Receptors originate from a human donor with chronic lymphocytic leukemia.

The chain links TRBV4-2 to TRBJ2-3; 7 bases are a match to TRBD1. The CDR3 spans 15 residues. Per germline, CDR1 LGHNA and CDR2 YNFKEQ. The J segment lost 2 bases and the V segment lost 4 bases, leaving 6 bases of the junction unmatched. CDR3 amino acids: CASSPLTGVTDTQYF. In DNA, the CDR3 is TGTGCCAGCAGCCCCCTAACAGGGGTCACAGATACGCAGTATTTT.

The rearrangement uses TRBV18 and TRBJ1-5; a possible D gene is TRBD1 (5 bases). The CDR3 runs to 13 residues. The V end was cut by 0 bases, the J end by 8 bases, with 8 bases between. CDR1 and CDR2 (germline): KGHSH, LQKENI. The CDR3 DNA is TGTGCCAGCTCACCACCGGGGGGTGAGCCCCAGCATTTT. This gives the protein CASSPPGGEPQHF.

V and J are TRBV29-1 and TRBJ2-7; D tentatively reads TRBD1 or TRBD2 (5 bases each). The CDR3 runs 14 residues. V lost 4 bases and J lost 2, with 15 bases in between. Germline V gene sequence: CDR1 SQVTM, CDR2 ANQGSEA. CDR3 protein: CSVVGVLGPYEQYF. The CDR3 DNA reads TGCAGCGTTGTGGGGGTATTGGGCCCCTACGAGCAGTACTTC.

The chain combines TRBV7-9 with TRBJ1-1; TRBD1 might be the D (6 bases). The V end was cut by 5 bases, the J end by 8 bases, with 24 bases between. There are 16 residues in the CDR3. CDR1 is SEHNR and CDR2 is FQNEAQ in the germline V gene (reference sequence). In nucleotides, the CDR3 is TGTGCCAGCAGCGCACAAACCGGGACACCCTACTCCGAAGCTTTCTTT. Amino acid sequence: CASSAQTGTPYSEAFF.

The chain has TRBV29-1 and TRBJ2-7; D is unclear. V lost 7 bases and J lost 0, with 19 bases in between. The CDR3 runs 15 residues. CDR1 SQVTM and CDR2 ANQGSEA come from the germline V gene. The CDR3 nucleotides read TGCAGCGCCACCCGCAACACAGCCTTCTCCTACGAGCAGTACTTC. Amino acids: CSATRNTAFSYEQYF.

This chain links TRBV7-3 with TRBJ2-1; D remains ambiguous. The germline V gene has CDR1 SGHTA and CDR2 FQGTGA. Deletions cut 1 base from V and 5 bases from J, with 6 bases between. The CDR3 runs 13 residues. The CDR3 nucleotides read TGTGCCAGCAGCTTAATCAGAAACAATGAGCAGTTCTTC. Translated, it gives CASSLIRNNEQFF.

This chain joins TRBV11-2 and TRBJ2-7, with unresolved D. Germline-derived CDR1 and CDR2 are SGHAT and FQNNGV. This CDR3 contains 13 residues. Trimming shortened V by 1 base and J by 5 bases, and 9 bases separated the two germline ends. CDR3 residues: CASSLVGSDEQYF. DNA of the CDR3: TGTGCCAGCAGCTTAGTAGGGTCGGACGAGCAGTACTTC.

The chain joins TRBV10-3 to TRBJ1-6, with TRBD1 matching 7 bases. CDR1 is ENHRY and CDR2 is SYGVKD in the germline V gene. CDR3 length: 14 residues. Trimming at V came to 5 bases and at J to 7 bases, leaving 5 bases not matched to a gene. The CDR3: CAISLQGTNSPLHF. For the CDR3, the DNA is TGTGCCATCAGTTTACAGGGGACCAATTCACCCCTCCACTTT.